This TCR beta chain was recorded in a study of blood T cell repertoires in COVID-19. Overall study context: Acute and convalescent COVID-19 specimens originated in the United States, Italy and Spain. The analysed material was cDNA or gDNA that came from T cells, B-cell-depleted T cells, or PBMCs.

This CDR3 has 18 residues. V lost 3 bases, J lost 0 bases, and 6 bases stayed unmatched. CDR1 and CDR2 from the germline V gene are MNHEY and SMNVEV (reference sequence). Authors' methods: It was from reference gene primer amplification that nucleated cell counts were estimated. The data were produced by immunoSEQ multiplex PCR, yet TCRdb's version contains in-frame clones alone and is incomplete. That table gives V, J and clone size, and the DNA gave D and trimming. Among about 330,000 clones listed, approximately 90% were seen once. The source is a woman aged 45-59 years with active or convalescent COVID-19. What was sequenced was peripheral blood. J is TRBJ2-2 and V is TRBV27; TRBD2 matches 11 bases. The CDR3 sequence is CASSLGLAEFANTGELFF. CDR3 DNA sequence: TGTGCCAGCAGTTTGGGACTAGCGGAGTTCGCGAACACCGGGGAGCTGTTTTTT.